Presented here are 20 T cell receptor beta chains from one specimen sequenced in a study of Ad26.COV2.S vaccination and SARS-CoV-2 variants (dated by TCRdb to about 2021). The library was built by means of the immunoSEQ multiplex PCR assay. The clones in this table, taken by TCRdb from immuneACCESS, are in-frame only. Not every clone is retained; where verified, under half of the shortfall comes from an unresolved V gene, and the cause of the rest is unknown. Present in this sample are hundreds of thousands of clones, around 87% of which were seen just once. The ten biggest clones cover approximately 3.3% of the sample. The label giving this sample's treatment or condition can be read as: over 15 received Ad26.COV2.S at low or high dose, single or two shots; several received placebo; per-sample allocation not given. Repertoires of vaccine and placebo recipients were sequenced from samples taken on day 63 after the first injection.

This specimen consisted of peripheral blood, obtained in a trial of Ad26.COV2.S vaccine versus placebo. The origin of the receptors is a person aged 18-60 years who received the Ad26.COV2.S COVID-19 vaccine or a placebo.

This clone has a handful of counts. CDR3 loop: CASSQAPGQGTYEQYF. CDR3 bases: TGCGCCAGCAGCCAGGCACCGGGACAGGGGACCTACGAGCAGTACTTC. This chain connects TRBV4-1 to TRBJ2-7, with 10 bases fitting TRBD1. Germline values: CDR1 MGHRA, CDR2 YSYEKL. This CDR3 comprises 16 residues. Trimming removed 3 bases from V and 2 bases from J; junction bases left unmatched: 7.

The chain has TRBV7-2 and TRBJ1-6; the match to TRBD1 covers 9 bases. Looked up from germline, CDR1 is SGHTA and CDR2 is FQGNSA. V dropped 4 bases and J dropped 6; count of bases not matched to a gene: 4. This CDR3 is 15 amino acids long. The CDR3 loop is CASSYRQGGNSPLHF. The CDR3 region has the DNA TGTGCCAGCAGCTATCGACAGGGGGGTAATTCACCCCTCCACTTT.

V and J are TRBV7-9 and TRBJ2-1, with 10 bases matching TRBD2. V was pared by 2 bases and J by 5 bases, with 6 bases of the junction left unmatched. Germline V lookup: CDR1 SEHNR, CDR2 FQNEAQ (reference sequence). The CDR3 runs 16 residues. This CDR3 reads CASSLYPSGSNNEQFF. The CDR3 nucleotides read TGTGCCAGCAGCTTATACCCTAGCGGGAGTAACAATGAGCAGTTCTTC.

The V gene is TRBV7-6, the J gene TRBJ1-6; D gene uncertain. Germline assignment: CDR1 SGHVS and CDR2 FNYEAQ. Trimming cost V 6 bases and J 6 bases, with 9 bases left between them. The CDR3 extends over 13 amino acids. The CDR3 DNA reads as TGTGCCAGCAGGGACGGCAGTAATTCACCCCTCCACTTT. It codes for CASRDGSNSPLHF.

CDR3 sequence (DNA): TGTGCCAGAGGGGTCGGGCAGGGGAACTATGGCTACACCTTC. Encoded protein: CARGVGQGNYGYTF. The chain is built from TRBV2 and TRBJ1-2, with D maybe TRBD1 (6 bases). V lost 9 bases and J 2 bases, leaving 16 bases between the germline ends. Germline V CDR1 and CDR2: SNHLY, FYNNEI. This CDR3 is 14 amino acids long. The full variable domain, with the rest looked up from reference TRBV2 and TRBJ1-2, is EPEVTQTPSHQVTQMGQEVILRCVPISNHLYFYWYRQILGQKVEFLVSFYNNEISEKSEIFDDQFSVERPDGSNFTLKIRSTKLEDSAMYFCARGVGQGNYGYTFGSGTRLTVV.

The chain combines TRBV7-6 with TRBJ2-2; D possibly corresponds to TRBD1 (5 bases). Trimming pared 1 base from V and 7 bases from J, leaving 13 bases between. The CDR3 length is 15 residues. CDR1 is SGHVS, CDR2 FNYEAQ, per germline. CDR3 nucleotide sequence: TGTGCCAGCAGCTTAGAGGTCAGGGATATCGGGGAGCTGTTTTTT. Translated, it gives CASSLEVRDIGELFF.

The genes are TRBV11-2 and TRBJ1-3; D ambiguous. The CDR3 is 14 residues long. The ends were cut back, 3 bases at V and 4 bases at J, with 10 bases in the middle. CDR1 and CDR2 from the germline V gene are SGHAT and FQNNGV. CDR3 sequence: CASSLAWGGNTIYF. Here the CDR3 DNA reads TGTGCCAGCAGCTTGGCGTGGGGAGGAAACACCATATATTTT.

This clone has a single count. The chain is built from TRBV12-3 or TRBV12-4 and TRBJ1-2, with D uncertain. The V end was cut by 3 bases, the J end by 2 bases, with 7 bases between. CDR3 length: 13 residues. For the CDR3, the DNA is TGTGCCAGCAGTTTTTCGAGCAACTATGGCTACACCTTC. Translating gives CASSFSSNYGYTF.

The chain recombines TRBV6-2 or TRBV6-3 with TRBJ1-1; D is ambiguous. Trimming stripped 3 bases from V and 1 base from J, with 6 bases between. The CDR3 sequence is 13 residues long. In germline, CDR1 is MNHEY, CDR2 SVGEGT. In DNA, the CDR3 is TGTGCCAGCAGTTATTACCCGAACACTGAAGCTTTCTTT. Translated: CASSYYPNTEAFF.

The CDR3 coding sequence is TGCAGCGGGACCCAGCTGAAGGCTACTGAAGCTTTCTTT. Protein product: CSGTQLKATEAFF. The chain carries TRBV29-1 and TRBJ1-1; D call uncertain. CDR1 and CDR2 from the germline V gene are SQVTM and ANQGSEA. Deletions cut 7 bases from V and 5 bases from J, with 17 bases between. The CDR3 runs 13 residues.

The chain joins TRBV7-2 to TRBJ1-4, with 8 bases lining up with TRBD1. CDR1 SGHTA and CDR2 FQGNSA come from the germline V gene. After removal of 7 bases from V and 6 bases from J, the junction contained 10 bases not matched to a gene. The CDR3 extends over 15 amino acids. CDR3 residues: CASTPRQGPYEKLFF. The CDR3 region has the DNA TGTGCCAGCACCCCACGACAGGGGCCCTATGAAAAACTGTTTTTT.

The genes are TRBV5-1 and TRBJ2-1; 10 bases line up with TRBD2. This CDR3 region has 14 residues. The junction had 6 bases not matched to a gene; V was cut back by 7 bases and J by 5 bases. Germline CDR1 reads SGHRS; CDR2 reads YFSETQ. CDR3 sequence: CASGSGLADNEQFF. CDR3 sequence (DNA): TGCGCCAGCGGGTCAGGACTAGCGGACAATGAGCAGTTCTTC.

This chain connects TRBV27 to TRBJ2-1; D gene uncertain. CDR1 MNHEY and CDR2 SMNVEV come from the germline V gene (reference sequence). The CDR3 length is 14 residues. V lost 6 bases and J lost 4, with 13 bases in between. The CDR3 protein is CASRYTEHYNEQFF. The CDR3 DNA is TGTGCCAGCAGGTATACGGAACATTACAATGAGCAGTTCTTC.

V is TRBV2 and J is TRBJ2-1; 14 nucleotides align to TRBD2. There are 16 residues in the CDR3. The V segment lost 3 bases and the J segment 7 bases; nucleotides outside the gene matches: 5. CDR1 is SNHLY and CDR2 is FYNNEI in the germline V gene. CDR3 sequence (DNA): TGTGCCAGCAGTGATCCCGGGACTAGCGGGAGTAATGAGCAGTTCTTC. It codes for CASSDPGTSGSNEQFF.

The chain couples TRBV18 to TRBJ2-3, with a possible D match to TRBD2 (6 bases). CDR1 and CDR2 (germline): KGHSH, LQKENI. CDR3 size: 16 residues. V was pared by 4 bases and J by 2 bases, with 16 bases between. CDR3 coding DNA: TGTGCCAGCTCACGGGAGGAAGGGATAAACACAGATACGCAGTATTTT. Protein product: CASSREEGINTDTQYF.

This chain joins TRBV27 and TRBJ2-7, with a tentative D call TRBD2 (6 bases). The germline gives CDR1 MNHEY, CDR2 SMNVEV (reference sequence). V was shortened by 6 bases and J by 4 bases, with 13 bases between the two germline ends. CDR3 size: 13 residues. DNA for the CDR3: TGTGCCAGCAGGGGGGGAGAGGGATACGAGCAGTACTTC. Translation: CASRGGEGYEQYF.

The chain has TRBV11-2 and TRBJ1-1, with a possible D match to TRBD1 (5 bases). The germline V gene has CDR1 SGHAT and CDR2 FQNNGV. V lost 8 bases, J lost 1 base, and 17 bases lay in between. This CDR3 has 15 residues. CDR3 loop: CASAPLRGWNTEAFF. For the CDR3, the DNA is TGTGCCAGCGCCCCGCTTAGGGGATGGAACACTGAAGCTTTCTTT.

V and J are TRBV21-1 and TRBJ2-4; TRBD1, as called in the table, went unchecked against the DNA. TRBV21-1 is a pseudogene segment. CDR3 size: 19 residues. In DNA form, the CDR3 reads TGTGCCAGCAGCAAAGAAGTCAGGGATACCGAACTAGCCAAAAACATTCAGTACTTC. Translated, it gives CASSKEVRDTELAKNIQYF.

V usage is TRBV5-1 and J usage is TRBJ1-1; D is unclear. The CDR3 length is 13 residues. Trimming shortened V by 0 bases and J by 5 bases, and 8 bases separated the two germline ends. Germline loops: CDR1 SGHRS, CDR2 YFSETQ. CDR3 protein: CASSLEGETEAFF. CDR3 bases: TGCGCCAGCAGCTTGGAGGGTGAAACTGAAGCTTTCTTT. The entire variable domain, with the rest obtained from reference TRBV5-1 and TRBJ1-1, is as follows: KAGVTQTPRYLIKTRGQQVTLSCSPISGHRSVSWYQQTPGQGLQFLFEYFSETQRNKGNFPGRFSGRQFSNSRSEMNVSTLELGDSALYLCASSLEGETEAFFGQGTRLTVV.

This clone was counted a few times. This rearrangement joins TRBV4-2 to TRBJ1-6, with D possibly matching TRBD1 (6 bases). The V gene's germline CDR1 is LGHNA and CDR2 YNFKEQ. This CDR3 spans 16 amino acids. V lost 0 bases to trimming and J lost 7 bases, with 13 bases between them. The CDR3 nucleotides are TGTGCCAGCAGCCAAGATGTAAGGACAGAGAATTCACCCCTCCACTTT. Translation: CASSQDVRTENSPLHF.